The 13 T cell receptor beta chains listed next were all sequenced from one sample in a study of blood T cell repertoires in COVID-19 (dated by TCRdb to the early 2020s). Library prep was done by the immunoSEQ multiplex PCR assay. Not all clones reach the TCRdb copy of this immuneACCESS table, which keeps in-frame sequences only. Checked studies attribute under half of the gap to unresolved V genes and leave the rest unexplained. This sample holds roughly 75,000 clones; roughly 85% were observed only once. Clones ranked in the top ten supply roughly 9.1% of the sample. Material: peripheral blood. The receptors come from a man aged 45 to 65 with COVID-19, enrolled during active disease.

V is TRBV6-5 and J is TRBJ1-3; a possible D gene is TRBD1 (6 bases). The CDR3 extends over 15 amino acids. Germline lookup yields CDR1 MNHEY and CDR2 SVGAGI. V was trimmed by 5 bases and J by 8 bases, leaving 19 bases between them. CDR3 DNA: TGTGCCAGCAGTCCCCTCAATGGGGGCGCGGACACCATATATTTT. It is translated as CASSPLNGGADTIYF.

This clone has a single count. V is TRBV25-1 and J is TRBJ1-4; perhaps TRBD1 as D (5 bases). The length of the CDR3 is 14 residues. In germline, CDR1 is MGHDK, CDR2 SYGVNS. With 2 bases removed from V and 8 bases from J, the gap between germline ends came to 12 bases. CDR3 in DNA: TGTGCCAGCAGTGAAACAGGATTTGGGGAAAAACTGTTTTTT. It yields the protein CASSETGFGEKLFF.

The rearrangement uses TRBV18 and TRBJ1-3; D not certain. Germline V lookup: CDR1 KGHSH, CDR2 LQKENI. The CDR3 is made up of 15 amino acids. V dropped 2 bases and J dropped 0 bases, with 8 bases sitting between them. The CDR3 region has the DNA TGTGCCAGCTCACCATCGCGGAACTCTGGAAACACCATATATTTT. It translates to CASSPSRNSGNTIYF.

V is TRBV5-1 and J is TRBJ2-3; no reliable D call. Looked up from germline, CDR1 is SGHRS and CDR2 is YFSETQ. The CDR3 extends over 14 amino acids. Trimming took off 7 bases at V and 0 bases at J, with 12 bases between the two ends. CDR3 sequence reads: CASYVLDSTDTQYF. The CDR3 DNA reads as TGCGCCAGCTACGTTCTAGATAGCACAGATACGCAGTATTTT.

The V gene is TRBV11-2, the J gene TRBJ1-4; D remains ambiguous. With 3 bases removed from V and 10 bases from J, the gap between germline ends came to 9 bases. CDR1 is SGHAT and CDR2 is FQNNGV in the germline V gene. This CDR3 has 12 amino acids. In DNA, the CDR3 is TGTGCCAGCAGCTTGTCGGAGGGAAAACTGTTTTTT. It yields the protein CASSLSEGKLFF. The entire variable domain, with the rest obtained from reference TRBV11-2 and TRBJ1-4, is as follows: EAGVAQSPRYKIIEKRQSVAFWCNPISGHATLYWYQQILGQGPKLLIQFQNNGVVDDSQLPKDRFSAERLKGVDSTLKIQPAKLEDSAVYLCASSLSEGKLFFGSGTQLSVL.

This clone has just a few counts. The rearrangement uses TRBV4-3 and TRBJ1-6; 10 nucleotides agree with TRBD1. The CDR3 spans 15 residues. Unmatched junction bases numbered 3, after V lost 1 base and J lost 9 bases. Germline loops: CDR1 LGHNA, CDR2 YSLEER. CDR3 in amino acids: CASSQAWTGGSPLHF. The CDR3 region has the DNA TGCGCCAGCAGCCAAGCCTGGACAGGGGGTTCACCCCTCCACTTT.

The rearrangement links TRBV5-1 to TRBJ2-1; 14 nucleotides agree with TRBD2. The germline gives CDR1 SGHRS, CDR2 YFSETQ. The CDR3 contains 16 residues. The V segment lost 0 bases and the J segment 9 bases; nucleotides outside the gene matches: 5. CDR3 in DNA: TGCGCCAGCAGCTTGGGACTAGCGGGAGGGCCGGGTGAGCAGTTCTTC. Translated, it gives CASSLGLAGGPGEQFF. Using reference TRBV5-1 and TRBJ2-1 for the parts outside the CDR3, the full variable domain is KAGVTQTPRYLIKTRGQQVTLSCSPISGHRSVSWYQQTPGQGLQFLFEYFSETQRNKGNFPGRFSGRQFSNSRSEMNVSTLELGDSALYLCASSLGLAGGPGEQFFGPGTRLTVL.

This chain uses TRBV29-1 with TRBJ1-3; D not certain. Germline assignment: CDR1 SQVTM and CDR2 ANQGSEA. This CDR3 is 13 amino acids long. Trimming took 7 bases from V and 1 from J, leaving 11 bases between them. The CDR3 here is CSAYGRSGNTIYF. The CDR3 DNA sequence: TGCAGCGCCTATGGCAGGTCTGGAAACACCATATATTTT. Complete variable domain (other parts from reference TRBV29-1 and TRBJ1-3): SAVISQKPSRDICQRGTSLTIQCQVDSQVTMMFWYRQQPGQSLTLIATANQGSEATYESGFVIDKFPISRPNLTFSTLTVSNMSPEDSSIYLCSAYGRSGNTIYFGEGSWLTVV.

This CDR3 reads CATSDIWDFPSGGELFF. CDR3 nucleotide sequence: TGTGCCACCAGTGATATTTGGGACTTCCCCTCAGGCGGGGAGCTGTTTTTT. This chain connects TRBV24-1 to TRBJ2-2; tentative D call: TRBD2 (6 bases). V gave up 3 bases and J gave up 7 bases, with 20 bases separating them. The CDR3 spans 17 residues. Per germline, CDR1 KGHDR and CDR2 SFDVKD.

This rearrangement joins TRBV6-2 or TRBV6-3 to TRBJ2-5; TRBD2 matches 14 bases. The CDR3 contains 15 residues. Trimming took 6 bases from V and 5 from J; bases not matched to a gene: 5. Germline assignment: CDR1 MNHEY and CDR2 SVGEGT. The CDR3 is CASSIGTSGSETQYF. The CDR3 DNA reads TGTGCCAGCAGCATCGGGACTAGCGGGAGTGAGACCCAGTACTTC.

The chain is built from TRBV12-3 or TRBV12-4 and TRBJ1-1; weak D call: TRBD1 (5 bases). Trimming cost V 3 bases and J 5 bases, with 10 bases left between them. CDR3 size: 13 residues. CDR3 amino acids: CASSLFGGTEAFF. DNA for the CDR3: TGTGCCAGCAGTTTGTTCGGGGGGACTGAAGCTTTCTTT.

The chain couples TRBV18 to TRBJ1-1; D not resolved. Germline CDR1 and CDR2: KGHSH and LQKENI. CDR3 length equals 13 residues. Trimming stripped 2 bases from V and 2 bases from J, with 6 bases between. The DNA of the CDR3 is TGTGCCAGCTCACCAGAGCTAAACACTGAAGCTTTCTTT. Translated, it gives CASSPELNTEAFF.

The chain couples TRBV5-4 to TRBJ1-1; the D is unclear. CDR1 SGHNT and CDR2 YYREEE come from the germline V gene (reference sequence). Between the trimmed V and J ends, which lost 2 bases and 4 bases, there was a span of 9 bases. This CDR3 is built from 13 residues. CDR3: CASSFRGRTEAFF. The CDR3 nucleotides read TGTGCCAGCAGCTTTCGAGGGCGCACTGAAGCTTTCTTT.